The clone carrying this T cell receptor beta chain was counted only a few times. Germline-derived CDR1 and CDR2 are MNHEY and SVGEGT. This CDR3 comprises 14 residues. The germline V and J ends were trimmed by 11 bases and 5 bases, with 22 bases remaining between them. Arm-PCR of CDR3 regions and iRepertoire HTBI primers were used to build TCR beta libraries. TCRdb independently ran MiXCR on the multiplex PCR reads; one entry per CDR3 protein. This table has roughly 360,000 distinct CDR3 sequences, 10% to 15% appearing once. These data come from a study of regulatory T cells in long-lasting Graves disease. Time point given: newly diagnosed GD, antithyroid drugs for less than 3 months. The TCR library used RNA extracted from PBMCs. These data also featured in a second study, about T cells in Graves' hyperthyroidism and ophthalmopathy.

The sequence was obtained from a woman aged 18-29 years with Graves disease. The chain uses TRBV6-2 or TRBV6-3 and TRBJ2-7, with D maybe TRBD2 (6 bases). Sample: peripheral blood mononuclear cells (PBMCs), taken at new diagnosis, from a patient treated with antithyroid drugs. CDR3 amino acids: CACRHGGSSDEQYF. In DNA form, the CDR3 reads TGTGCCTGCCGTCATGGGGGGAGTAGCGACGAGCAGTACTTC.